These T cell receptor beta chains were read from a single sample in a study of blood T cell repertoires in COVID-19. Clones were read by immunoSEQ multiplex PCR, and TCRdb kept only the in-frame ones, dropping some. The table has approximately 150,000 clones, 80% to 90% seen once; the top ten hold under 9%. Input material: peripheral blood. Receptors were obtained from a woman between 50 and 59 years old with active or convalescent COVID-19. Each CDR3 is given with its conserved first and last residue. D genes are given only for firm matches. Rows may omit the clone size; those that give it use once, few, many or a size class.

NA	NA	TRBV11-2	TRBJ2-1	TGTGCCAGCAGCTTGGGGGCGTTCCGGCAGTTCTTC	CASSLGAFRQFF
NA	NA	TRBV5-1	TRBJ2-1	TGCGCCAGCAGCATTGACAATTACAATGAGCAGTTCTTC	CASSIDNYNEQFF
TRBD1	NA	TRBV18	TRBJ1-2	TGTGCCAGCTCCCCCCTGACAGGGAGCGACTATGGCTACACCTTC	CASSPLTGSDYGYTF
NA	NA	TRBV27	TRBJ2-3	TGTGCCAGCAGCTCGCGACTAGGATTCACAGATACGCAGTATTTT	CASSSRLGFTDTQYF
NA	NA	TRBV6-2/TRBV6-3	TRBJ1-2	TGTGCCAGCAGTTACCGACAGGCGGGCTATGGCTACACCTTC	CASSYRQAGYGYTF
NA	NA	TRBV7-9	TRBJ1-2	TGTGCCAGCAGCTTAGGGCCAGGCTACACCTTC	CASSLGPGYTF
NA	NA	TRBV13	TRBJ2-1	TGTGCCAGCAGCCGACCATCAGGGTGGGGGGACAATGAGCAGTTCTTC	CASSRPSGWGDNEQFF
NA	few	TRBV19	TRBJ2-2	TGTGCCAGTATCGCAGGGGGGAGGACCGGGGAGCTGTTTTTT	CASIAGGRTGELFF
TRBD2	NA	TRBV10-3	TRBJ2-1	TGTGCCATCAGTGAACTAGCGGGAGAGGCTGAGCAGTTCTTC	CAISELAGEAEQFF
TRBD2	NA	TRBV6-5	TRBJ2-1	TGTGCCAGCGGGACTAGCGCCTCCTACAATGAGCAGTTCTTC	CASGTSASYNEQFF
NA	medium-sized	TRBV19	TRBJ1-2	TGTGCCAGTAGTATTTCCCCGGTAGCAGGCTACACCTTC	CASSISPVAGYTF
NA	NA	TRBV13	TRBJ2-7	TGTGCCAGCAGCTTAGAGACCCGAGGCGAGCAGTACTTC	CASSLETRGEQYF
TRBD2	NA	TRBV4-1	TRBJ2-5	TGCGCCAGCAGCCAGCTACTAGCGGGAGTAGAGACCCAGTACTTC	CASSQLLAGVETQYF
NA	NA	TRBV18	TRBJ2-5	TGTGCCAGCTCACAAACTACAGCGGAAGAGACCCAGTACTTC	CASSQTTAEETQYF
TRBD2	NA	TRBV28	TRBJ2-3	TGTGCCATGGCCCGGGGGGGAGATACGCAGTATTTT	CAMARGGDTQYF
NA	NA	TRBV3-1/TRBV3-2	TRBJ1-1	TGTGCCAGCAGCCAAGGAAGAGGGTTCGGTGAAGCTTTCTTT	CASSQGRGFGEAFF
NA	NA	TRBV28	TRBJ1-4	TGTGCCAGCAGTTTAGGGCAGGGGTATCGTGAAAAACTGTTTTTT	CASSLGQGYREKLFF
TRBD2	NA	TRBV10-3	TRBJ2-7	TGTGCCATCAGTAAGGGGACTAGCGGGGAGTACGAGCAGTACTTC	CAISKGTSGEYEQYF
NA	few	TRBV5-1	TRBJ2-7	TGCGCCAGCATGCGAGCGACAGGCCTGTCCTACGAGCAGTACTTC	CASMRATGLSYEQYF
TRBD2	NA	TRBV11-2	TRBJ2-7	TGTGCCAGCAGCTACCCCCGCGGGAGGGTCTACGAGCAGTACTTC	CASSYPRGRVYEQYF
TRBD2	NA	TRBV27	TRBJ2-7	TGTGCCAGCAGTGTGGGACTAGCGGGGGGATCCTACGAGCAGTACTTC	CASSVGLAGGSYEQYF
NA	NA	TRBV10-1	TRBJ1-1	TGCGCCAGCAGACCAGGGAAATCCGGCACTGAAGCTTTCTTT	CASRPGKSGTEAFF
NA	NA	TRBV13	TRBJ1-1	TGTGCCAGCAGCCAACAGACAGGCCTCATGAACACTGAAGCTTTCTTT	CASSQQTGLMNTEAFF
TRBD1	NA	TRBV5-1	TRBJ2-3	TGCGCCAGCAGCTTGTGGGACAGGGAGACAGATACGCAGTATTTT	CASSLWDRETDTQYF
TRBD1	NA	TRBV28	TRBJ1-2	TGTGCCAGCAGTTTTCGACAGGGACCGTATGGCTACACCTTC	CASSFRQGPYGYTF
TRBD1	few	TRBV7-8	TRBJ1-1	TGTGCCAGCAGCTTAAAGGCCAGGGGGTTGAACACTGAAGCTTTCTTT	CASSLKARGLNTEAFF
TRBD2	NA	TRBV7-9	TRBJ2-1	TGTGCCAGCAGCCCGCGGACTAGCGGATACTACAATGAGCAGTTCTTC	CASSPRTSGYYNEQFF
NA	few	TRBV4-3	TRBJ1-3	TGCGCCAGCAGCCAAGGGACAGCCTCTGGAAACACCATATATTTT	CASSQGTASGNTIYF
TRBD2	NA	TRBV30	TRBJ2-1	TGTGCCTGGAGTCTCGCTAGCGGGAGAGTAAATGAGCAGTTCTTC	CAWSLASGRVNEQFF
NA	NA	TRBV27	TRBJ2-1	TGTGCCAGCAGTCCGGCGGCCAATGAGCAGTTCTTC	CASSPAANEQFF
NA	NA	TRBV28	TRBJ1-1	TGTGCCAGCAGTCGATGGGACTTACAAAACACTGAAGCTTTCTTT	CASSRWDLQNTEAFF
TRBD2	NA	TRBV4-1	TRBJ2-1	TGCGCCAGCAGCCGCGGAGCGGGGGGCTACAATGAGCAGTTCTTC	CASSRGAGGYNEQFF
NA	NA	TRBV29-1	TRBJ1-2	TGCAGCGTTTGGGGAGGCTATGGCTACACCTTC	CSVWGGYGYTF
NA	NA	TRBV10-3	TRBJ1-1	TGTGCCATCAGTAAGACAGTAGAAATGAACACTGAAGCTTTCTTT	CAISKTVEMNTEAFF
NA	NA	TRBV7-3	TRBJ1-1	TGTGCCAGCAGCCCCACAGGGAACACTGAAGCTTTCTTT	CASSPTGNTEAFF